This TCR beta chain was sequenced for a study of human T cells and chemical hapten exposure. Study at large: Patients' scalps got diphenylcyclopropenone weekly throughout the roughly 25-week study.

This sample's time point: pre-sensitization, week 0. Treatment in this sample: therapeutic diphenylcyclopropenone sensitization with weekly scalp DPC. During construction of the library, unique molecular identifiers were attached to individual cDNA molecules for quantitative, reproducible TCR counting. TCRdb fed the RACE reads into MiXCR, producing one record per CDR3 protein. Found here are 85,000 to 100,000 distinct CDR3 sequences, 11% of them singletons; the top ten hold 2.5% to 4%. Trimming took 0 bases from V and 4 from J, leaving 21 bases between them. CDR3 length: 17 amino acids. CDR1 and CDR2 (germline): DFQATT, SNEGSKA (reference sequence). This clonotype was picked up one time. Since a much larger clone is just one base distant, this may be a read error.

The V gene is TRBV20-1, the J gene TRBJ1-2; possibly TRBD1 for D (6 bases). The receptor was isolated from a woman in her sixties with alopecia areata. Some clones in this sample may be carry-over from other donors' samples. The source was whole blood, collected in connection with sensitization to the hapten diphenylcyclopropenone (DPC). The CDR3 sequence is CSARDLTGIVWVYGYTF. Written as DNA, the CDR3 is TGCAGTGCTAGAGATCTAACAGGGATCGTGTGGGTCTATGGCTACACCTTC.